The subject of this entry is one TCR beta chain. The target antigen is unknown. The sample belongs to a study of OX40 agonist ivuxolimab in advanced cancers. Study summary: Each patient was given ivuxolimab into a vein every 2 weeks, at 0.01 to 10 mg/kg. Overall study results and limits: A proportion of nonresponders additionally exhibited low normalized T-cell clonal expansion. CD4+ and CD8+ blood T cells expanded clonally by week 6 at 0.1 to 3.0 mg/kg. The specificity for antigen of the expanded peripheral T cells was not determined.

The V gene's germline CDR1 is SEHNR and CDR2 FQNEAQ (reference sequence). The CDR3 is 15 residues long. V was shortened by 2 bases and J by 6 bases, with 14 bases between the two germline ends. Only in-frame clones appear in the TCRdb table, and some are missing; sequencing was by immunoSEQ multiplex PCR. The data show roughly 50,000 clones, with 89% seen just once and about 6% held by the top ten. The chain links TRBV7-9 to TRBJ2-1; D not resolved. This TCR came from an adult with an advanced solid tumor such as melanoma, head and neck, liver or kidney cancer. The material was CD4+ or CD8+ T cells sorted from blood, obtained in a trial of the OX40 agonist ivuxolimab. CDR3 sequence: CASSLTPLGGNEQFF. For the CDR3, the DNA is TGTGCCAGCAGCTTAACCCCTCTGGGCGGCAATGAGCAGTTCTTC.